This T cell receptor (beta chain) was retrieved from a study of cytomegalovirus exposure and HLA in healthy donors. 60 Vbeta and 13 Jbeta primers were used in PCR. The table came from immunoSEQ multiplex PCR; TCRdb's copy has only in-frame clones and leaves some out. The sample yields about 160,000 clones, 60% to 80% seen once. This clone occurred a few times. Its specificity is unknown. Study-wide findings and caveats: In presence/absence analyses, roughly uniform sequencing depth across donors was assumed. Specificity for CMV antigens was confirmed in vitro for three of the CMV-associated chains.

The TCR was taken from a male donor in good health and CMV-seronegative. Sequencing used PBMCs.

CDR3 residues: CASSQGVEETQYF. CDR3 sequence (DNA): TGTGCCAGCAGCCAGGGTGTGGAGGAGACCCAGTACTTC. V usage is TRBV7-3 and J usage is TRBJ2-5, with a possible D match to TRBD1 (5 bases). Germline CDR1 is SGHTA and CDR2 is FQGTGA. V shed 5 bases and J shed 5 bases, with 12 bases lying between them. This CDR3 region has 13 residues.